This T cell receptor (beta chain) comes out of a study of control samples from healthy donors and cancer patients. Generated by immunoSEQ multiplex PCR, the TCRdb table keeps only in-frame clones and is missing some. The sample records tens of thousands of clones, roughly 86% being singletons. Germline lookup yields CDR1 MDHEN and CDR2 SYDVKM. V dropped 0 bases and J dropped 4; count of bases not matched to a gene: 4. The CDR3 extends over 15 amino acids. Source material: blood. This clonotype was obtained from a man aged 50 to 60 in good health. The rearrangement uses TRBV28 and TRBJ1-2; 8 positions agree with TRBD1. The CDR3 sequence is CASSLWGTGSYGYTF. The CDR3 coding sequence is TGTGCCAGCAGTTTATGGGGGACAGGCTCCTATGGCTACACCTTC.